This TCR beta chain is drawn from a study of prognosis after radiotherapy for stage I lung cancer. Using two-round multiplex PCR, the authors amplified TCR beta CDR3 from genomic DNA. Primers specific to each TRBV and TRBJ gene drove first-round PCR. Each CDR3 protein is one row after TCRdb ran MiXCR on the multiplex PCR reads. The data hold about 20,000 distinct CDR3 sequences, with approximately 45% observed a single time. With 5 bases removed from V and 2 bases from J, the gap between germline ends came to 4 bases. The CDR3 totals 13 residues. Germline V gene data show CDR1 as MNHEY and CDR2 as SVGEGT.

The clonotype was recovered from a donor over 45 with non-small cell lung cancer. This sample comprised PBMCs, obtained before or after stereotactic body radiation therapy (not recorded which). This sequence joins TRBV6-2 or TRBV6-3 and TRBJ1-6; D is unclear. The CDR3 DNA sequence: TGTGCCAGCAGTGAAACCTATAATTCACCCCTCCACTTT. Protein product: CASSETYNSPLHF.